These T cell receptor beta chains were read from a single sample in a study of blood T cell repertoires in COVID-19. Produced via immunoSEQ multiplex PCR; TCRdb's table is partial and in-frame only. The sample has around 260,000 clones, 75% to 95% seen once. The material sequenced was PBMCs or T cells enriched from blood (not recorded which). The source of these receptors is a woman under 40 who had recovered from COVID-19. CDR3s include the opening cysteine and the closing phenylalanine or tryptophan. The D gene is left open where the match is weak. The listing skips clone size in some rows; elsewhere it reads once, few, many or a size class.

d_call: TRBD2; j_call: TRBJ2-1; v_call: TRBV4-1; clone_size: -; cdr3_aa: CASSHELAGYYNEQFF; cdr3_nt: TGCGCCAGCAGCCACGAACTAGCGGGATATTACAATGAGCAGTTCTTC
d_call: -; j_call: TRBJ1-1; v_call: TRBV5-1; clone_size: -; cdr3_aa: CASSTGQNTEAFF; cdr3_nt: TGCGCCAGCAGTACAGGTCAGAACACTGAAGCTTTCTTT
d_call: -; j_call: TRBJ2-2; v_call: TRBV11-2; clone_size: -; cdr3_aa: CASSLDGWGRTGELFF; cdr3_nt: TGTGCCAGCAGCTTAGATGGGTGGGGGCGCACCGGGGAGCTGTTTTTT
d_call: -; j_call: TRBJ1-5; v_call: TRBV15; clone_size: -; cdr3_aa: CATSRADRSSNQPQHF; cdr3_nt: TGTGCCACCAGCAGAGCCGACAGGAGTAGCAATCAGCCCCAGCATTTT
d_call: -; j_call: TRBJ2-7; v_call: TRBV5-1; clone_size: -; cdr3_aa: CASSPLTENYEQYF; cdr3_nt: TGCGCCAGCAGCCCGTTGACAGAGAACTACGAGCAGTACTTC
d_call: -; j_call: TRBJ2-6; v_call: TRBV19; clone_size: -; cdr3_aa: CASSIGFAGLSGANVLTF; cdr3_nt: TGTGCCAGTAGTATTGGGTTTGCGGGGCTCTCTGGGGCCAACGTCCTGACTTTC
d_call: -; j_call: TRBJ1-4; v_call: TRBV18; clone_size: -; cdr3_aa: CASSPDDRRGEKLFF; cdr3_nt: TGTGCCAGCTCACCCGACGACAGGAGAGGAGAAAAACTGTTTTTT
d_call: -; j_call: TRBJ1-2; v_call: TRBV19; clone_size: -; cdr3_aa: CASSPEIQGFSAYGYTF; cdr3_nt: TGTGCCAGTAGTCCAGAAATACAGGGCTTCTCGGCCTATGGCTACACCTTC
d_call: -; j_call: TRBJ2-1; v_call: TRBV2; clone_size: -; cdr3_aa: CASRLGSNEQFF; cdr3_nt: TGTGCCAGCAGGCTAGGGAGCAATGAGCAGTTCTTC
d_call: TRBD2; j_call: TRBJ2-5; v_call: TRBV5-6; clone_size: -; cdr3_aa: CASSSGLASQETQYF; cdr3_nt: TGTGCCAGCAGCTCGGGACTAGCGTCCCAAGAGACCCAGTACTTC
d_call: TRBD2; j_call: TRBJ2-7; v_call: TRBV3-1/TRBV3-2; clone_size: -; cdr3_aa: CASSQAPASGPEQYF; cdr3_nt: TGTGCCAGCAGCCAAGCCCCCGCTAGCGGACCAGAGCAGTACTTC
d_call: TRBD2; j_call: TRBJ2-1; v_call: TRBV5-4; clone_size: -; cdr3_aa: CASSTRTSGKNEQFF; cdr3_nt: TGTGCCAGCAGCACTAGGACTAGCGGGAAGAATGAGCAGTTCTTC
d_call: TRBD1; j_call: TRBJ2-5; v_call: TRBV29-1; clone_size: -; cdr3_aa: CSVHRGSQETQYF; cdr3_nt: TGCAGCGTTCACAGGGGGTCCCAAGAGACCCAGTACTTC
d_call: TRBD2; j_call: TRBJ2-1; v_call: TRBV6-1; clone_size: -; cdr3_aa: CASSETSDPSYNEQFF; cdr3_nt: TGTGCCAGCAGTGAGACTAGCGACCCCTCCTACAATGAGCAGTTCTTC
d_call: TRBD1; j_call: TRBJ2-7; v_call: TRBV6-6; clone_size: -; cdr3_aa: CASSSLGTGGSYEQYF; cdr3_nt: TGTGCCAGCAGTTCCCTTGGGACAGGCGGTTCCTACGAGCAGTACTTC
d_call: -; j_call: TRBJ2-2; v_call: TRBV15; clone_size: -; cdr3_aa: CATSRLPGQGGELFF; cdr3_nt: TGTGCCACCAGCAGGCTACCAGGCCAGGGCGGGGAGCTGTTTTTT
d_call: -; j_call: TRBJ2-1; v_call: TRBV20-1; clone_size: -; cdr3_aa: CSASEGSGHPYNEQFF; cdr3_nt: TGCAGTGCTAGTGAGGGGAGCGGCCACCCCTACAATGAGCAGTTCTTC
d_call: -; j_call: TRBJ2-4; v_call: TRBV28; clone_size: -; cdr3_aa: CASSGTITAKNIQYF; cdr3_nt: TGTGCCAGCAGTGGGACAATCACAGCCAAAAACATTCAGTACTTC
d_call: -; j_call: TRBJ2-1; v_call: TRBV6-5; clone_size: -; cdr3_aa: CASSSDTSAYNEQFF; cdr3_nt: TGTGCCAGCAGTTCCGACACCTCAGCCTACAATGAGCAGTTCTTC
d_call: -; j_call: TRBJ1-2; v_call: TRBV6-5; clone_size: -; cdr3_aa: CASSLPGGSTGYTF; cdr3_nt: TGTGCCAGCAGCCTACCGGGGGGTTCGACCGGCTACACCTTC
d_call: TRBD2; j_call: TRBJ2-3; v_call: TRBV30; clone_size: -; cdr3_aa: CAWAGAGDSDTQYF; cdr3_nt: TGTGCCTGGGCCGGGGCGGGAGACTCAGATACGCAGTATTTT
d_call: -; j_call: TRBJ1-2; v_call: TRBV11-2; clone_size: -; cdr3_aa: CASSRAEEGYTF; cdr3_nt: TGTGCCAGCAGCCGCGCAGAGGAGGGCTACACCTTC
d_call: TRBD2; j_call: TRBJ2-1; v_call: TRBV4-3; clone_size: -; cdr3_aa: CASSALGLAASYNEQFF; cdr3_nt: TGCGCCAGCAGCGCACTCGGACTAGCGGCTTCTTACAATGAGCAGTTCTTC
d_call: -; j_call: TRBJ2-3; v_call: TRBV7-9; clone_size: -; cdr3_aa: CASSLGQNTDTQYF; cdr3_nt: TGTGCCAGCAGCTTAGGACAGAACACAGATACGCAGTATTTT
d_call: TRBD1; j_call: TRBJ2-1; v_call: TRBV5-6; clone_size: -; cdr3_aa: CASSRDRGRINEQFF; cdr3_nt: TGTGCCAGCAGCCGGGACAGGGGGCGAATCAATGAGCAGTTCTTC
d_call: -; j_call: TRBJ2-3; v_call: TRBV7-8; clone_size: few; cdr3_aa: CASNLLRQITDTQYF; cdr3_nt: TGTGCCAGCAACCTTCTGAGGCAGATCACAGATACGCAGTATTTT
d_call: -; j_call: TRBJ2-5; v_call: TRBV21-1; clone_size: -; cdr3_aa: CASSKFQGRGIQETQYF; cdr3_nt: TGTGCCAGCAGCAAATTTCAGGGTAGGGGGATTCAAGAGACCCAGTACTTC
d_call: TRBD1; j_call: TRBJ2-1; v_call: TRBV5-1; clone_size: -; cdr3_aa: CASSFGQGIYNEQFF; cdr3_nt: TGCGCCAGCAGCTTTGGACAGGGGATTTACAATGAGCAGTTCTTC
d_call: TRBD2; j_call: TRBJ2-1; v_call: TRBV7-3; clone_size: -; cdr3_aa: CASSTRLANYNEQFF; cdr3_nt: TGTGCCAGCAGCACCCGACTAGCGAACTACAATGAGCAGTTCTTC
d_call: TRBD1; j_call: TRBJ1-2; v_call: TRBV29-1; clone_size: -; cdr3_aa: CSVDLPGQGGYTF; cdr3_nt: TGCAGCGTTGACCTACCGGGACAGGGTGGCTACACCTTC
d_call: -; j_call: TRBJ1-2; v_call: TRBV7-9; clone_size: -; cdr3_aa: CASSLEGVYYGYTF; cdr3_nt: TGTGCCAGCAGCTTAGAGGGGGTATACTATGGCTACACCTTC
d_call: TRBD1; j_call: TRBJ1-4; v_call: TRBV28; clone_size: -; cdr3_aa: CASSRRQGSEKLFF; cdr3_nt: TGTGCCAGCAGCCGTCGACAGGGTAGCGAAAAACTGTTTTTT
d_call: TRBD2; j_call: TRBJ2-3; v_call: TRBV4-2; clone_size: -; cdr3_aa: CASTLGGARMGLAEPTDTQYF; cdr3_nt: TGTGCCAGCACCCTCGGGGGGGCGCGGATGGGACTAGCGGAACCCACAGATACGCAGTATTTT
d_call: -; j_call: TRBJ2-5; v_call: TRBV28; clone_size: -; cdr3_aa: CATLRDRGIISYQETQYF; cdr3_nt: TGTGCCACCCTCAGGGATCGCGGAATCATTTCGTACCAAGAGACCCAGTACTTC
d_call: -; j_call: TRBJ1-2; v_call: TRBV7-9; clone_size: -; cdr3_aa: CASSLDMDYGYTF; cdr3_nt: TGTGCCAGCAGCTTAGACATGGACTATGGCTACACCTTC
d_call: -; j_call: TRBJ2-3; v_call: TRBV5-4; clone_size: -; cdr3_aa: CASSLSGIYTDTQYF; cdr3_nt: TGTGCCAGCAGCCTTAGCGGAATTTACACAGATACGCAGTATTTT
d_call: -; j_call: TRBJ1-3; v_call: TRBV5-4; clone_size: -; cdr3_aa: CASSLDSSGNTIYF; cdr3_nt: TGTGCCAGCAGCTTAGACAGCTCTGGAAACACCATATATTTT